This T cell receptor beta chain was identified in a study of blood T cell repertoires in COVID-19. Study-level background: Sites in the United States, Italy and Spain provided acute and convalescent COVID-19 samples. PBMCs, B-cell-depleted T cells, or T cells were the source of the cDNA or gDNA that made up the material.

Original methodology: From reference gene primer amplification, estimates of nucleated cell counts were derived. This table comes from immunoSEQ multiplex PCR, and its TCRdb copy is limited to in-frame clones, with some not included. V and J calls and clone size come straight from that table; D and trimming were deduced from the DNA. The data show about 240,000 clones, with around nine tenths seen just once and over 6% held by the top ten. The germline V gene has CDR1 SGHNT and CDR2 YENEEA. J gave up 4 bases and V 5 bases, and 10 bases lay outside the gene matches. This CDR3 has 16 residues. The V call is TRBV11-3, the J call TRBJ2-3, with 9 bases aligning to TRBD1. Specimen: peripheral blood. The receptor comes from a woman aged 70-85 years with active or convalescent COVID-19. The CDR3 DNA reads TGTGCCAGCAGCCTTTATCCGGGACAGGGCGCAGATACGCAGTATTTT. This encodes CASSLYPGQGADTQYF.